Listed below are T cell receptor beta chains from one sample, sequenced in a study of T cell responses to AZD1222 COVID-19 vaccine. Assay: immunoSEQ multiplex PCR; the TCRdb copy retains only in-frame clones and omits some. The sample has 150,000 to 180,000 clones, about 86% seen once. Source: peripheral blood, taken on day 0 of MenACWY control vaccination. These receptors came from an adult in good health. CDR3s include the opening cysteine and the closing phenylalanine or tryptophan. The D gene is left open where the match is weak. Some rows have no size entry. The others give once, few or many, or a class for an expanded clone.

CDR3aa: CASRDRRYGYTF; CDR3nt: TGTGCCAGCAGGGACAGGAGATATGGCTACACCTTC; j_gene: TRBJ1-2; abundance: -; d_gene: TRBD1; v_gene: TRBV2
CDR3aa: CASSRQEPAYEQYF; CDR3nt: TGTGCCAGCAGTCGACAGGAACCGGCCTACGAGCAGTACTTC; j_gene: TRBJ2-7; abundance: -; d_gene: -; v_gene: TRBV11-2
CDR3aa: CARRRQGGESQPQHF; CDR3nt: TGTGCCCGCCGTCGCCAGGGGGGGGAGAGTCAGCCCCAGCATTTT; j_gene: TRBJ1-5; abundance: -; d_gene: TRBD1; v_gene: TRBV2
CDR3aa: CASSSGQGGSPLHF; CDR3nt: TGTGCCAGCAGTTCCGGACAGGGGGGATCACCCCTCCACTTT; j_gene: TRBJ1-6; abundance: -; d_gene: TRBD1; v_gene: TRBV28
CDR3aa: CASSRSSGGFQETQYF; CDR3nt: TGTGCCAGCAGCCGCAGCAGCGGGGGGTTCCAAGAGACCCAGTACTTC; j_gene: TRBJ2-5; abundance: -; d_gene: TRBD2; v_gene: TRBV7-8
CDR3aa: CASSSEGGQGYTGELFF; CDR3nt: TGTGCCAGCAGCTCGGAGGGCGGACAGGGATACACCGGGGAGCTGTTTTTT; j_gene: TRBJ2-2; abundance: once; d_gene: TRBD1; v_gene: TRBV5-6
CDR3aa: CATSRDITSGSGSSYNEQFF; CDR3nt: TGTGCCACCAGCAGAGATATTACTAGCGGGAGTGGGAGCTCCTACAATGAGCAGTTCTTC; j_gene: TRBJ2-1; abundance: -; d_gene: TRBD2; v_gene: TRBV15
CDR3aa: CASSVGYPYGYTF; CDR3nt: TGTGCCAGCAGCGTTGGGTATCCCTATGGCTACACCTTC; j_gene: TRBJ1-2; abundance: few; d_gene: -; v_gene: TRBV7-2
CDR3aa: CASISYGREQFF; CDR3nt: TGTGCCAGCATTTCGTATGGCCGTGAGCAGTTCTTC; j_gene: TRBJ2-1; abundance: -; d_gene: -; v_gene: TRBV27
CDR3aa: CASSSPGLAREQYF; CDR3nt: TGTGCCAGCAGCTCCCCGGGACTAGCGAGGGAGCAGTACTTC; j_gene: TRBJ2-7; abundance: -; d_gene: TRBD2; v_gene: TRBV5-4
CDR3aa: CASNIGLAYEQYF; CDR3nt: TGTGCCAGCAACATTGGACTAGCCTACGAGCAGTACTTC; j_gene: TRBJ2-7; abundance: once; d_gene: TRBD2; v_gene: TRBV7-2
CDR3aa: CATSRSRTGRAFF; CDR3nt: TGTGCCACCAGCAGATCCCGGACCGGGAGAGCTTTCTTT; j_gene: TRBJ1-1; abundance: -; d_gene: -; v_gene: TRBV15
CDR3aa: CASATGTDAYEQYF; CDR3nt: TGTGCCAGCGCGACCGGGACTGATGCCTACGAGCAGTACTTC; j_gene: TRBJ2-7; abundance: -; d_gene: -; v_gene: TRBV27
CDR3aa: CASPKDRGGRETQYF; CDR3nt: TGTGCCAGCCCGAAAGACAGGGGGGGCAGGGAGACCCAGTACTTC; j_gene: TRBJ2-5; abundance: -; d_gene: TRBD1; v_gene: TRBV2
CDR3aa: CSASQTGADGYTF; CDR3nt: TGCAGTGCTAGTCAGACAGGAGCAGACGGCTACACCTTC; j_gene: TRBJ1-2; abundance: once; d_gene: -; v_gene: TRBV20-1